This T cell receptor (beta chain) was retrieved from a study of response to subunit inactivated influenza vaccine. The study's findings and limits: A suggestion made by the authors is that each seasonal influenza vaccination recruits few new T cells.

This clonotype was counted many times. Its target is unknown. MiXCR, applied by TCRdb to the RT-PCR reads, yields one record per CDR3 protein. The sample yields approximately 530,000 distinct CDR3 sequences, approximately 7.7% seen once. Germline V lookup: CDR1 MGHRA, CDR2 YSYEKL. With 6 bases clipped from V and 0 bases from J, the junction kept 3 bases outside the gene matches. This CDR3 comprises 16 residues. The V gene is TRBV4-1, the J gene TRBJ2-5; 14 bases agree with TRBD2. The TCR was taken from a man in his fifties or sixties who received an inactivated influenza vaccine. Sample: PBMCs from blood, taken less than 30 months after vaccination. CDR3 sequence reads: CASRGTSGGDQETQYF. The CDR3 nucleotides are TGCGCCAGCAGAGGGACTAGCGGGGGAGACCAAGAGACCCAGTACTTC.